Following are 28 T cell receptor beta chains from one sample sequenced in a study of T cell repertoires in cytomegalovirus infection. TCRdb redid the calling of the reads with MiXCR, one entry per CDR3 protein. The table includes a few hundred thousand distinct CDR3 sequences, about 39% detected once. These TCRs are of unknown antigen specificity. The sequencing used cultured PBMCs, collected from culture after CMV antigen stimulation. These receptor sequences come from a human donor in good health (CMV status not recorded). Some clones in this sample may be carry-over from other donors' samples.

This chain uses TRBV20-1 with TRBJ1-2; 11 nucleotides match TRBD1. The J segment lost 6 bases and the V segment lost 4 bases, leaving 4 bases of the junction unmatched. This CDR3 contains 13 residues. CDR1 and CDR2 (germline): DFQATT, SNEGSKA (reference sequence). The CDR3 region has the DNA TGCAGTGCTACGGACAGGGGGCCGCATGGCTACACCTTC. Protein product: CSATDRGPHGYTF.

This clonotype was recorded a few times. This chain uses TRBV5-4 with TRBJ2-3, with D unclear. The CDR3 runs 12 residues. V lost 1 base, J lost 10 bases, and 10 bases lay in between. CDR1 SGHNT and CDR2 YYREEE come from the germline V gene (reference sequence). CDR3 residues: CASSLSVGPQYF. The CDR3, as DNA: TGTGCCAGCAGCTTGTCGGTAGGTCCGCAGTATTTT.

This chain uses TRBV9 with TRBJ1-1; TRBD1 might be the D (5 bases). This CDR3 is 14 amino acids long. Trimming pared 2 bases from V and 3 bases from J, leaving 11 bases between. In germline, CDR1 is SGDLS, CDR2 YYNGEE. In nucleotides, the CDR3 is TGTGCCAGCAGCGTGTTGGCGGGGGACACTGAAGCTTTCTTT. Translation: CASSVLAGDTEAFF.

This clonotype was counted at least ten times. V and J are TRBV7-8 and TRBJ2-5; the D gene is possibly TRBD2 (6 bases). Trimming stripped 2 bases from V and 2 bases from J, with 9 bases between. CDR3 length: 14 amino acids. CDR1 and CDR2 (germline): SGHVS, FQNEAQ. The CDR3 loop reads CASSLSLAQETQYF. CDR3 nucleotide sequence: TGTGCCAGCAGCTTAAGTCTAGCGCAAGAGACCCAGTACTTC.

In its sample, this clonotype was seen many times. The gene calls are TRBV7-2 and TRBJ1-1; TRBD1 is a possible D gene (6 bases). The CDR3 has 14 residues. CDR1 and CDR2 from the germline V gene are SGHTA and FQGNSA. Trimming removed 5 bases from V and 5 bases from J, with 15 bases in between. The CDR3 loop reads CASSLRGEVTEAFF. The CDR3, as DNA: TGTGCCAGCAGCCTAAGGGGGGAGGTGACTGAAGCTTTCTTT. Together with reference TRBV7-2 and TRBJ1-1, the CDR3 gives the full variable domain: GAGVSQSPSNKVTEKGKDVELRCDPISGHTALYWYRQSLGQGLEFLIYFQGNSAPDKSGLPSDRFSAERTGGSVSTLTIQRTQQEDSAVYLCASSLRGEVTEAFFGQGTRLTVV.

The chain recombines TRBV12-3 or TRBV12-4 with TRBJ1-4, with D possibly being TRBD1 (6 bases). This CDR3 region has 19 residues. The ends were cut back, 1 base at V and 0 bases at J, with 18 bases in the middle. The CDR3 loop is CASSLDGGPTYATNEKLFF. In DNA, the CDR3 is TGTGCCAGCAGTTTAGATGGGGGGCCGACGTACGCAACTAATGAAAAACTGTTTTTT.

V and J are TRBV7-2 and TRBJ2-5, with no clear D. Germline lookup yields CDR1 SGHTA and CDR2 FQGNSA. This CDR3 is 15 amino acids long. Trimming pared 1 base from V and 5 bases from J, leaving 14 bases between. The CDR3 loop reads CASSLVAGGAETQYF. The CDR3 nucleotides are TGTGCCAGCAGCTTAGTAGCAGGTGGAGCGGAGACCCAGTACTTC.

This clonotype was counted between two and nine times. This rearrangement joins TRBV28 to TRBJ2-1; 8 bases line up with TRBD2. Germline loops: CDR1 MDHEN, CDR2 SYDVKM. The CDR3 spans 16 residues. Germline trimming cut 6 bases from V and 0 bases from J; bases unmatched to any gene: 7. The CDR3 sequence: CASSPQRGSSYNEQFF. DNA for the CDR3: TGTGCCAGCAGCCCCCAGCGGGGGTCCTCCTACAATGAGCAGTTCTTC.

The chain combines TRBV19 with TRBJ2-1; 9 nucleotides line up with TRBD1. V trimming: 5 bases; J trimming: 3 bases; junction bases outside the gene matches: 8. Germline assignment: CDR1 LNHDA and CDR2 SQIVND (reference sequence). This CDR3 spans 16 amino acids. The CDR3 nucleotides are TGTGCCAGTAGTGAACAGGGGGCGCTACGCTACAATGAGCAGTTCTTC. Protein product: CASSEQGALRYNEQFF.

This clonotype appeared a few times. The gene calls are TRBV5-1 and TRBJ2-3, with D maybe TRBD1 (5 bases). With 0 bases removed from V and 5 bases from J, the gap between germline ends came to 13 bases. This CDR3 spans 15 amino acids. Germline V gives CDR1 SGHRS, CDR2 YFSETQ. Written as DNA, the CDR3 is TGCGCCAGCAGCTTGGAACCAGGGCTGGGAGATACGCAGTATTTT. This translates into CASSLEPGLGDTQYF.

This chain connects TRBV20-1 to TRBJ2-7; D may be TRBD2 (6 bases). The CDR3 totals 13 residues. CDR1 DFQATT and CDR2 SNEGSKA come from the germline V gene (reference sequence). Trimming shortened V by 6 bases and J by 3 bases, and 15 bases separated the two germline ends. CDR3: CSAPWGLFYEQYF. The CDR3 nucleotides are TGCAGTGCCCCTTGGGGACTGTTCTACGAGCAGTACTTC.

This clonotype was found many times. V and J are TRBV7-2 and TRBJ1-1, with D hard to call. Germline V gives CDR1 SGHTA, CDR2 FQGNSA. The V end lost 6 bases, the J end lost 4 bases, and 12 bases lay between the germline ends. This CDR3 spans 13 amino acids. CDR3 DNA sequence: TGTGCCAGCAGTCCAGGAGGTTTCACTGAAGCTTTCTTT. This sequence encodes CASSPGGFTEAFF.

Written as DNA, the CDR3 is TGTGCCAGCAGCTTAGAATTAGGCGGTTCCTACGAGCAGTACTTC. It translates to CASSLELGGSYEQYF. The V and J genes are TRBV7-2 and TRBJ2-7, with D uncertain. Germline V CDR1 and CDR2: SGHTA, FQGNSA. Trimming left V 1 base short and J 1 base short, with 11 bases between. The CDR3 has 15 residues.

Only a few counts were recorded for this clonotype. The V call is TRBV4-1, the J call TRBJ2-1; 8 bases are shared with TRBD2. The germline V gene encodes CDR1 MGHRA and CDR2 YSYEKL. Trimming cost V 4 bases and J 0 bases; bases outside gene matches: 17. The CDR3 loop spans 20 amino acids. As DNA, the CDR3 is TGCGCCAGCAGCCTCCGTGCCCCATCCTATAGCGGGGACTCCTACAATGAGCAGTTCTTC. This sequence encodes CASSLRAPSYSGDSYNEQFF.

The chain is built from TRBV7-6 and TRBJ1-1, with D possibly being TRBD1 (6 bases). The germline gives CDR1 SGHVS, CDR2 FNYEAQ. Between the trimmed V and J ends, which lost 4 bases and 6 bases, there was a span of 9 bases. The CDR3 runs 12 residues. CDR3 protein: CASSSQGAEAFF. In DNA, the CDR3 is TGTGCCAGCAGCTCACAGGGAGCTGAAGCTTTCTTT.

The rearrangement uses TRBV5-1 and TRBJ2-7, with 11 nucleotides matching TRBD1. The CDR3 is made up of 13 amino acids. The J segment lost 5 bases and the V segment lost 3 bases, leaving 1 base of the junction unmatched. Germline V CDR1 and CDR2: SGHRS, YFSETQ. The CDR3 sequence: CASSWTGGDEQYF. Written as DNA, the CDR3 is TGCGCCAGCAGCTGGACAGGGGGCGACGAGCAGTACTTC.

This clonotype was counted a few times. The chain recombines TRBV7-8 with TRBJ2-3; TRBD1 aligns across 7 bases. V was pared by 5 bases and J by 2 bases, with 7 bases of the junction left unmatched. The CDR3 is 15 amino acids. Germline CDR1 and CDR2: SGHVS and FQNEAQ. The CDR3 protein is CASSRATGATDTQYF. The CDR3 DNA reads TGTGCCAGCAGCCGAGCCACAGGGGCCACAGATACGCAGTATTTT.

V usage is TRBV11-2 and J usage is TRBJ2-3; 11 bases are a match to TRBD2. Germline values: CDR1 SGHAT, CDR2 FQNNGV. The J segment lost 5 bases and the V segment lost 5 bases, leaving 6 bases of the junction unmatched. The CDR3 is 15 residues long. In DNA form, the CDR3 reads TGTGCCAGCAGCCGTAGCGGGAGGGCCGAAGATACGCAGTATTTT. Translation: CASSRSGRAEDTQYF.

This clonotype turned up a few times. This chain links TRBV19 with TRBJ1-5, with 8 positions matching TRBD1. The CDR3 totals 15 residues. Germline values: CDR1 LNHDA, CDR2 SQIVND (reference sequence). With V trimmed by 5 bases and J by 4 bases, 7 bases remained unmatched. CDR3 amino acids: CASSSRGQENQPQHF. The CDR3 DNA follows: TGTGCCAGTAGTTCCCGGGGACAGGAGAATCAGCCCCAGCATTTT.

This clonotype was picked up a small number of times. This sequence joins TRBV6-2 or TRBV6-3 and TRBJ2-1; D is unresolved. The CDR3 contains 14 residues. Trimming left V 7 bases short and J 0 bases short, with 10 bases between. Germline CDR1 MNHEY, CDR2 SVGEGT. The CDR3 spells CASKGRSSYNEQFF. The CDR3 DNA follows: TGTGCCAGCAAGGGTAGGAGCTCCTACAATGAGCAGTTCTTC.

This clonotype is a singleton in its sample. This chain joins TRBV2 and TRBJ1-1, with a weak D call TRBD1 (6 bases). The germline gives CDR1 SNHLY, CDR2 FYNNEI. This CDR3 has 14 residues. V lost 5 bases and J 1 base, leaving 11 bases between the germline ends. CDR3 coding DNA: TGTGCCAGCAGTAAACAGGGTTGGAACACTGAAGCTTTCTTT. Protein: CASSKQGWNTEAFF.

The V gene is TRBV19, the J gene TRBJ1-1; D is ambiguous. Germline CDR1 LNHDA, CDR2 SQIVND (reference sequence). This CDR3 spans 15 amino acids. The ends were cut back, 4 bases at V and 3 bases at J, with 15 bases in the middle. The CDR3, as DNA: TGTGCCAGTAGTAGACACTCGGAGTCGTACACTGAAGCTTTCTTT. It codes for CASSRHSESYTEAFF.

The gene calls are TRBV27 and TRBJ2-2; D may be TRBD1 (5 bases). Trimming removed 5 bases from V and 6 bases from J, with 16 bases in between. Looked up from germline, CDR1 is MNHEY and CDR2 is SMNVEV (reference sequence). The CDR3 runs 15 residues. The CDR3 spells CASSPFQGTPGELFF. CDR3 sequence (DNA): TGTGCCAGCAGTCCGTTCCAGGGTACCCCCGGGGAGCTGTTTTTT.

This clonotype was seen more than once but under ten times. V is TRBV6-2 or TRBV6-3 and J is TRBJ2-5; TRBD2 matches at 11 bases. This CDR3 has 19 amino acids. The V gene's germline CDR1 is MNHEY and CDR2 SVGEGT. After removal of 0 bases from V and 4 bases from J, the junction contained 13 bases not matched to a gene. The CDR3 region has the DNA TGTGCCAGCAGTTACTCCTCCCAGGTACTAGCGGGAGATCGAGAGACCCAGTACTTC. Encoded protein: CASSYSSQVLAGDRETQYF.

V is TRBV12-3 or TRBV12-4 and J is TRBJ2-5; TRBD1 agrees at 8 bases. J gave up 1 base and V 6 bases, and 10 bases lay outside the gene matches. The CDR3 is 16 amino acids. Here the CDR3 DNA reads TGTGCCAGCAGCCATACCGGACAGGGCCTCCAAGAGACCCAGTACTTC. Protein sequence: CASSHTGQGLQETQYF.

The rearrangement links TRBV7-2 to TRBJ1-6; no clear D gene. Germline lookup yields CDR1 SGHTA and CDR2 FQGNSA. This CDR3 is 14 amino acids long. Deletions cut 5 bases from V and 7 bases from J, with 12 bases between. DNA of the CDR3: TGTGCCAGCAGCCCCGCTGGGTTAAATTCACCCCTCCACTTT. This translates into CASSPAGLNSPLHF.

In this sample, this clonotype turned up a few times. This chain links TRBV7-9 with TRBJ2-5; 7 nucleotides agree with TRBD2. After removal of 7 bases from V and 5 bases from J, the junction contained 16 bases not matched to a gene. Looked up from germline, CDR1 is SEHNR and CDR2 is FQNEAQ (reference sequence). This CDR3 contains 16 residues. The DNA of the CDR3 is TGTGCCAGCACCCAATTCCGGGGGGTGTCTGGCGAGACCCAGTACTTC. Translation gives CASTQFRGVSGETQYF.

The chain is built from TRBV4-1 and TRBJ1-1; TRBD1 matches 9 bases. The junction had 10 bases not matched to a gene; V was cut back by 0 bases and J by 5 bases. Germline assignment: CDR1 MGHRA and CDR2 YSYEKL. This CDR3 spans 17 amino acids. The CDR3 sequence: CASSQDPTGGAGTEAFF. CDR3 bases: TGCGCCAGCAGCCAAGACCCAACAGGGGGCGCGGGGACTGAAGCTTTCTTT.